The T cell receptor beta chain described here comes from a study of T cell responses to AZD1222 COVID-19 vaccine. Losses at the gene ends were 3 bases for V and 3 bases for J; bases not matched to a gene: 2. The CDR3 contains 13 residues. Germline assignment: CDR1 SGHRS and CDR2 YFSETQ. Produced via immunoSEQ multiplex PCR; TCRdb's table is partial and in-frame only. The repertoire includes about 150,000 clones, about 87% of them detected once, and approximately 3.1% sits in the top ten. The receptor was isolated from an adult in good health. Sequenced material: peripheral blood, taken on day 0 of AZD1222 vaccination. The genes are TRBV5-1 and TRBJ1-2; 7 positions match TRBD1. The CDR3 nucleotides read TGCGCCAGCAGCTCCACAGGGGACTATGGCTACACCTTC. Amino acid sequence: CASSSTGDYGYTF.